Listed below are T cell receptor beta chains from one sample, sequenced in a study of sequential checkpoint blockade in melanoma. Method: immunoSEQ multiplex PCR; TCRdb's copy keeps in-frame clones and lacks some. The sample holds some 40,000 clones, about four fifths seen once. Sequenced material: CD8+ T cells sorted from blood (inferred from file names), taken from a patient given nivolumab and ipilimumab in sequence. The receptors were gathered from a human donor with melanoma. CDR3s include the opening cysteine and the closing phenylalanine or tryptophan. A D gene is named only where the DNA matches it firmly. Clone size is shown for a subset of rows, as once, few, many or a class of expanded clone.

D	V	size	J	DNA	CDR3
.	TRBV5-8	.	TRBJ1-1	TGTGCCAGCAGCTTGGTCATGAACACTGAAGCTTTCTTT	CASSLVMNTEAFF
TRBD1	TRBV7-7	.	TRBJ2-5	TGTGCCAGCAGCTTAGACAGGGGGGAGGTGGAGACCCAGTACTTC	CASSLDRGEVETQYF
.	TRBV29-1	.	TRBJ2-7	TGCAGCGTTACTTTACCCTACGAGCAGTACTTC	CSVTLPYEQYF
.	TRBV7-6	.	TRBJ2-5	TGTGCCAGCAGCTTAGTAGGGGTCCAAGAGACCCAGTACTTC	CASSLVGVQETQYF
.	TRBV7-6	.	TRBJ2-1	TGTGCCAGCAGGAACCGGGACTGGGATGAGCAGTTCTTC	CASRNRDWDEQFF
.	TRBV7-2	.	TRBJ2-2	TGTGCCAGCAGCTTAGTGGGCCGCGGGGAGCTGTTTTTT	CASSLVGRGELFF
.	TRBV27	.	TRBJ2-1	TGTGCCAGCATGATAACAGATTCCTACAATGAGCAGTTCTTC	CASMITDSYNEQFF
.	TRBV21-1	few	TRBJ2-7	TGTGCCAGCAGCAACACTAGCGGCCCTGCCTACGAGCAGTACTTC	CASSNTSGPAYEQYF
.	TRBV11-2	.	TRBJ2-7	TGTGCCAGCAGCCACTCCTACGAGCAGTACTTC	CASSHSYEQYF
.	TRBV5-1	.	TRBJ2-1	TGCGCCAGCAGCTTGACGGGAGACTACAATGAGCAGTTCTTC	CASSLTGDYNEQFF
.	TRBV6-5	.	TRBJ1-4	TGTGCCAGCAGTTACGGCTCGGGGGGGTATCGAGAAAAACTGTTTTTT	CASSYGSGGYREKLFF
TRBD2	TRBV5-4	.	TRBJ2-7	TGTGCCAGCAGCTTGGTTACCGGGCTAGCGGGAGACGAGCAGTACTTC	CASSLVTGLAGDEQYF
TRBD2	TRBV4-1	.	TRBJ2-3	TGCGCCAGCAGCCAAGATAGGCTAGCGGGTGATACGCAGTATTTT	CASSQDRLAGDTQYF
.	TRBV29-1	.	TRBJ1-5	TGCAGCGTTGAAGATCAGGGACAGCCCCAGCATTTT	CSVEDQGQPQHF
TRBD2	TRBV28	.	TRBJ2-1	TGTGCCAGCAGTTTGCCGGGACTAGCGGGGACTCTACCCTCCTACAATGAGCAGTTCTTC	CASSLPGLAGTLPSYNEQFF
TRBD1	TRBV2	.	TRBJ1-2	TGTGCCAGCAGCGTCCCGGGACAGGGGCCCGGCTATGGCTACACCTTC	CASSVPGQGPGYGYTF
.	TRBV14	few	TRBJ1-4	TGTGCCAGCAGCCCCTCAGGGGAAAAACTGTTTTTT	CASSPSGEKLFF
TRBD1	TRBV19	once	TRBJ2-7	TGTGCCAGTAGTCCGGGACAGGGGGACCACGAGCAGTACTTC	CASSPGQGDHEQYF
.	TRBV20-1	.	TRBJ1-2	TGCAGTGCTACAGGGCTAAGGGGCTACACCTTC	CSATGLRGYTF
.	TRBV5-8	.	TRBJ2-5	TGTGCCAGCAGCTTGGATGTCCCGGGGAGCGGCCGTCACCAAGAGACCCAGTACTTC	CASSLDVPGSGRHQETQYF